These T cell receptor beta chains were read from a single sample in a study of blood T cell repertoires in COVID-19. Clones were read by immunoSEQ multiplex PCR, and TCRdb kept only the in-frame ones, dropping some. The sample carries more than 300,000 clones, more than 70% recorded once. The sample comprised PBMCs or T cells enriched from blood (not recorded which). Receptors originate from a woman younger than 30 who had recovered from COVID-19. The CDR3 runs from the conserved cysteine through the conserved F or W. A D gene is named only where the DNA matches it firmly. A row's size may be missing; if present it is once, few, many or a size class.

D	size	V	J	DNA	CDR3
.	.	TRBV6-2/TRBV6-3	TRBJ1-1	TGTGCCAGCAGTTACAGCGAACCCCCTCTGAACACTGAAGCTTTCTTT	CASSYSEPPLNTEAFF
TRBD1	.	TRBV5-4	TRBJ2-1	TGTGCCAGCAGATACGACAGGGCTAACAATGAGCAGTTCTTC	CASRYDRANNEQFF
.	few	TRBV3-1/TRBV3-2	TRBJ1-6	TGTGCCAGCAGCCAAGAAGTCAGGACACAATATAATTCACCCCTCCACTTT	CASSQEVRTQYNSPLHF
TRBD1	.	TRBV5-1	TRBJ1-2	TGCGCCAGCAGCGCAAGCCGGGACAGGGGTTATGGCTACACCTTC	CASSASRDRGYGYTF
.	.	TRBV6-5	TRBJ2-5	TGTGCCAGCAGCCCAACGGGACTTTATGGAGAGACCCAGTACTTC	CASSPTGLYGETQYF
.	.	TRBV18	TRBJ1-2	TGTGCCAGCTCACCTGGTTCGAACATGGGCTCGCGCGGGGGTGGCTACACCTTC	CASSPGSNMGSRGGGYTF
TRBD1	.	TRBV29-1	TRBJ1-5	TGCAGCGTGCGGACAGGCGGGGCCGTGGAGCCCCAGCATTTT	CSVRTGGAVEPQHF
TRBD2	.	TRBV28	TRBJ2-7	TGTGCCAGCAGTACTAGCGGGATGAGCTCCTACGAGCAGTACTTC	CASSTSGMSSYEQYF
TRBD1	.	TRBV9	TRBJ2-5	TGTGCCAGCACCGGGGGACAGGGCGGACAAGAGACCCAGTACTTC	CASTGGQGGQETQYF
.	.	TRBV6-2/TRBV6-3	TRBJ1-2	TGTGCCAGCAGTTACGAGGGCATTCCCAATGGCTACACCTTC	CASSYEGIPNGYTF
TRBD2	.	TRBV9	TRBJ2-1	TGTGCCAGCAGCCCTGGACTAGCGGGGGGGCTCAATGAGCAGTTCTTC	CASSPGLAGGLNEQFF
TRBD1	.	TRBV6-5	TRBJ1-5	TGTGCCAGCAGCGACAGGGAAAAGCAGCCCCAGCATTTT	CASSDREKQPQHF
.	.	TRBV19	TRBJ1-1	TGTGCCAGTAGTATTCAAGGGCTGGGAGGAACTGAAGCTTTCTTT	CASSIQGLGGTEAFF
.	.	TRBV19	TRBJ2-7	TGTGCCAGTAGTGTCGTGATGAGGGACTCCTACGAGCAGTACTTC	CASSVVMRDSYEQYF
.	.	TRBV7-9	TRBJ1-5	TGTGCCAGCAGCTTAGCTCCTGGAATGGGGCGCGATCAGCCCCAGCATTTT	CASSLAPGMGRDQPQHF
.	.	TRBV6-2/TRBV6-3	TRBJ2-7	TGTGCCAGCAGTTCGAGGAGGGGATCCTACGAGCAGTACTTC	CASSSRRGSYEQYF
.	.	TRBV29-1	TRBJ1-5	TGCAGCGTATTGTACAGGGATAGCAATCAGCCCCAGCATTTT	CSVLYRDSNQPQHF
TRBD1	few	TRBV5-6	TRBJ1-2	TGTGCCAGCAGCGTAGGGACAGGGCGGACGGTTGGCTACACCTTC	CASSVGTGRTVGYTF
.	.	TRBV18	TRBJ2-7	TGTGCCAGCTCACCGGGGCGTCAAAAACCCCACGAGCAGTACTTC	CASSPGRQKPHEQYF
TRBD2	once	TRBV6-5	TRBJ2-5	TGTGCCAGCAGAACTAGCGGGGGGGCCGAGACCCAGTACTTC	CASRTSGGAETQYF
TRBD1	.	TRBV24-1	TRBJ1-6	TGTGCCACCAGCTCCGGGACAGCAAATTCACCCCTCCACTTT	CATSSGTANSPLHF
.	.	TRBV11-1	TRBJ2-7	TGTGCCAGCAGCTTGGGCAGCTACACCTACGAGCAGTACTTC	CASSLGSYTYEQYF
.	.	TRBV10-3	TRBJ1-3	TGTGCCATCAGTGTTTCCGGTACTAGTGGAAACACCATATATTTT	CAISVSGTSGNTIYF
.	many	TRBV30	TRBJ1-1	TGTGCCTGGAGTGTTACCAGGGGATCGATGAACACTGAAGCTTTCTTT	CAWSVTRGSMNTEAFF
.	.	TRBV4-2	TRBJ2-3	TGTGCCAGCAGCCAAGATACAGGGAGGGCGAGCCCAGATACGCAGTATTTT	CASSQDTGRASPDTQYF
.	.	TRBV24-1	TRBJ1-2	TGTGCCACCAGTGATTCGGGGAGAACTTATGGCTACACCTTC	CATSDSGRTYGYTF
TRBD1	.	TRBV2	TRBJ1-1	TGTGCCAGCAGTGAAGAAGGGGGACAGGGGCGTAGCAAAGCTTTCTTT	CASSEEGGQGRSKAFF
.	.	TRBV12-5	TRBJ2-2	TGTGCTAGTGGTACCCATACAGGGTTCAGGACCGGGGAGCTGTTTTTT	CASGTHTGFRTGELFF
.	.	TRBV5-1	TRBJ2-3	TGCGCCAGCAGCTTGGCTGCAGGGAGCACAGATACGCAGTATTTT	CASSLAAGSTDTQYF
.	once	TRBV5-1	TRBJ2-7	TGCGCCAGCAGCGATACCGCTAGAAGCGAGCAGTACTTC	CASSDTARSEQYF
.	.	TRBV5-6	TRBJ1-5	TGTGCCAGCAGCCTCGGTGATCAGCCCCAGCATTTT	CASSLGDQPQHF
.	.	TRBV5-4	TRBJ2-3	TGTGCCAGCAGCTTGGGGCAGGATTCACAGTATTTT	CASSLGQDSQYF
TRBD1	.	TRBV28	TRBJ2-5	TGTGCCAGCAGTTTCCGGGACAGCTGGTACCAAGAGACCCAGTACTTC	CASSFRDSWYQETQYF
.	.	TRBV5-1	TRBJ1-1	TGCGCCAGCAGTCCCGCGGGGGCGACTGAAGCTTTCTTT	CASSPAGATEAFF
TRBD1	.	TRBV7-8	TRBJ1-6	TGTGCCAGCAGCTTACCTGACAGGGGGGTCAATTCACCCCTCCACTTT	CASSLPDRGVNSPLHF
TRBD1	.	TRBV5-6	TRBJ1-1	TGTGCCAGCAGCCCCCAGGCAGGGGGCTATCGGAACACTGAAGCTTTCTTT	CASSPQAGGYRNTEAFF
.	.	TRBV5-1	TRBJ1-1	TGCGCCAGCAGCCCGGGCGGACAGATGAACACTGAAGCTTTCTTT	CASSPGGQMNTEAFF
TRBD1	.	TRBV7-2	TRBJ2-3	TGTGCCAGCAGCATGACAGGGGGCCTGGATACGCAGTATTTT	CASSMTGGLDTQYF
.	.	TRBV24-1	TRBJ1-2	TGTGCCACCAGTGATTTAGAGGGAAACTATGGCTACACCTTC	CATSDLEGNYGYTF
TRBD1	.	TRBV7-8	TRBJ1-5	TGTGCCAGCAGCCGGGACAGCCATCAGCCCCAGCATTTT	CASSRDSHQPQHF
.	.	TRBV19	TRBJ1-5	TGTGCCAGTAGCCAGGGGTGGCAGCCCCAGCATTTT	CASSQGWQPQHF
TRBD1	.	TRBV3-1/TRBV3-2	TRBJ2-7	TGTGCCAGCAGCCAGGGACAGGGAGGATACGAGCAGTACTTC	CASSQGQGGYEQYF
TRBD1	.	TRBV30	TRBJ1-2	TGTGCCTGGAGTGCCACCGGGACAGATGGCTACACCTTC	CAWSATGTDGYTF
.	.	TRBV2	TRBJ1-2	TGTGCCAGCAGTGAAGCGGCCGGGTATCCCGACTATGGCTACACCTTC	CASSEAAGYPDYGYTF
TRBD2	.	TRBV7-3	TRBJ2-5	TGTGCCAGCAGCCCAGGACTAGCGGGACCGCAAGAGACCCAGTACTTC	CASSPGLAGPQETQYF
.	.	TRBV2	TRBJ2-7	TGTGCCAGCAGTGATTCCCCAGGTGGTCACGAGCAGTACTTC	CASSDSPGGHEQYF
TRBD2	.	TRBV7-2	TRBJ2-3	TGTGCCAGCAGCTTAGAGGGCTGGGGGGGTACAGATACGCAGTATTTT	CASSLEGWGGTDTQYF
TRBD2	.	TRBV11-2	TRBJ2-1	TGTGCCAGCAGCTTAAGGACTAGCGGGGGGGCCTACAATGAGCAGTTCTTC	CASSLRTSGGAYNEQFF
TRBD1	.	TRBV4-3	TRBJ2-1	TGCGCCAGCAGCCCTGGACAGGGCGTCTACAATGAGCAGTTCTTC	CASSPGQGVYNEQFF
TRBD1	.	TRBV9	TRBJ1-3	TGTGCCAGCAGCGTCTGGGACAGGGGATCCTCTGGAAACACCATATATTTT	CASSVWDRGSSGNTIYF
.	.	TRBV30	TRBJ1-4	TGTGCCTTATGGAGAGCAACTAATGAAAAACTGTTTTTT	CALWRATNEKLFF
.	.	TRBV10-2	TRBJ2-7	TGCGCCAGCAGTGACGTCCTGGGAGGAAGCTCCTACGAGCAGTACTTC	CASSDVLGGSSYEQYF
.	.	TRBV12-3/TRBV12-4	TRBJ1-2	TGTGCCAGCAGTCCGACAGGCTATGGCTACACCTTC	CASSPTGYGYTF